This TCR beta chain originates from a study of control samples from healthy donors and cancer patients. Using immunoSEQ multiplex PCR, the repertoire was profiled, and TCRdb retains in-frame clones only, with some absent. The sample has about 79,000 clones; 80% to 95% are singletons. Looked up from germline, CDR1 is SQVTM and CDR2 is ANQGSEA. V was pared by 7 bases and J by 0 bases, with 12 bases between. CDR3 length: 13 residues. Sequences were obtained from PBMCs. The chain joins TRBV29-1 to TRBJ1-2, with D possibly TRBD1 on 6 matching bases. This TCR was recovered from a woman in her thirties or forties with lung cancer. The chain's CDR3 is CSAGGLANYGYTF. The DNA for the CDR3 is TGCAGCGCTGGGGGGCTAGCTAACTATGGCTACACCTTC. Using reference TRBV29-1 and TRBJ1-2 for the parts outside the CDR3, the full variable domain is SAVISQKPSRDICQRGTSLTIQCQVDSQVTMMFWYRQQPGQSLTLIATANQGSEATYESGFVIDKFPISRPNLTFSTLTVSNMSPEDSSIYLCSAGGLANYGYTFGSGTRLTVV.